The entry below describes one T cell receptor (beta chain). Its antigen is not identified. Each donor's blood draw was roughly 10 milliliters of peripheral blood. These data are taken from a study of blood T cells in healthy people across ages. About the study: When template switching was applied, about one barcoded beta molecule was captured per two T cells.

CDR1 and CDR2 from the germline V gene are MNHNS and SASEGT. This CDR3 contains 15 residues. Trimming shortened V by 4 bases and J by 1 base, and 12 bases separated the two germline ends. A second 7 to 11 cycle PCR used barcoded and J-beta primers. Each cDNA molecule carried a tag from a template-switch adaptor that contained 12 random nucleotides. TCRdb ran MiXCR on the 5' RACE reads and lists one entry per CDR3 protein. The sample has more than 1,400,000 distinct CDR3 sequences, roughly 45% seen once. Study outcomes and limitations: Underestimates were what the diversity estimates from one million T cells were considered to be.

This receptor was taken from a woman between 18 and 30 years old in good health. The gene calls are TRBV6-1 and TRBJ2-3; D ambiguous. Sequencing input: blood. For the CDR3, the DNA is TGTGCCAGCAGTGGAATTAGTGGCGGCACAGATACGCAGTATTTT. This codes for CASSGISGGTDTQYF.